Detailed here is one TCR beta chain. The germline V gene has CDR1 MNHEY and CDR2 SMNVEV (reference sequence). Trimming removed 5 bases at V and 5 bases at J, with 15 bases between. This CDR3 is 14 amino acids long. Libraries were prepared by immunoSEQ multiplex PCR; TCRdb keeps only in-frame clonotypes and omits some of them. The sample gives hundreds of thousands of clones, approximately 86% of which show up once; less than 4% is in the top ten. The data stem from a study of blood T cell repertoires in COVID-19. Looking at the study overall: Acute and convalescent COVID-19 samples came from the United States, Italy and Spain. In each case, the material was cDNA or gDNA derived from T cells, B-cell-depleted T cells, or PBMCs.

The study drew participants aged roughly 18 to 89 years from under 30 US areas. Membership in each cohort depended on participant-reported clinical history. The J gene is TRBJ1-2, the V gene TRBV27; D might be TRBD1 (6 bases). The sample was PBMCs or T cells enriched from blood (not recorded which). This TCR was sampled from a middle-aged woman with acute COVID-19. The CDR3 DNA reads as TGTGCCAGCAGTCGGACAGACTCGGGGTATGGCTACACCTTC. Amino acids: CASSRTDSGYGYTF.